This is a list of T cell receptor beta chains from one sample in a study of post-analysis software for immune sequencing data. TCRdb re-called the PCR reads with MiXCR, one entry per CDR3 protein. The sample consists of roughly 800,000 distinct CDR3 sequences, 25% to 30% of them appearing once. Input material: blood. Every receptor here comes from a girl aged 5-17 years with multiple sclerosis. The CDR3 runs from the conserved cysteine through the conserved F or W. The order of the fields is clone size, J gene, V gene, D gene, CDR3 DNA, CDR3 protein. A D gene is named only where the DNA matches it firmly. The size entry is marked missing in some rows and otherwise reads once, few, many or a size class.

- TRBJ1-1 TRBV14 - TGTGCCAGCAGCCAAGTGTACACTGAAGCTTTCTTT CASSQVYTEAFF
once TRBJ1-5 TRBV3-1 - TGTGCCAGCAGCCAAGGGCGGTCCGTTTCCCAGCCCCAGCATTTT CASSQGRSVSQPQHF
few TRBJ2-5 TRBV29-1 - TGCAGCGCCGGGGCCAAAAAGTACCAAGAGACCCAGTACTTC CSAGAKKYQETQYF
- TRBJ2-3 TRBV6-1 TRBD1 TGTGCCAGCTTTAGAGACAGGGGCACAGATACGCAGTATTTT CASFRDRGTDTQYF
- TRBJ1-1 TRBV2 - TGTGCCAGCAGTGAAGCTGAGGGACGCCGAACTGAAGCTTTCTTT CASSEAEGRRTEAFF
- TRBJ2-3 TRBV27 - TGTGCCTCGTGGTGGGGGAGCACATATACGCAGTATTTT CASWWGSTYTQYF
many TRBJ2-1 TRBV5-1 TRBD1 TGCGCCAGCAGCGAACAAGGGACAGCTACAAGGGGTGAGCAGTTCTTC CASSEQGTATRGEQFF
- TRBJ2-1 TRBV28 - TGTGCCAGCAGGACATCAGGTGTCTCCTACAATGAGCAGTTCTTC CASRTSGVSYNEQFF
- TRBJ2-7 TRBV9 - TGTACCAGCAGCGTCGGGACAAGGATCTCCTACGAGCAGTACTTC CTSSVGTRISYEQYF
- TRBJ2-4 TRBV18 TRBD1 TGTGCCAGCACGCCGGGACAGAAAAACATTCAGTACTTC CASTPGQKNIQYF
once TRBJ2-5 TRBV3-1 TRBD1 TGTGCCAGCAGCCAAAAATCGGGACAGGGGAAAGAGACCCAGTACTTC CASSQKSGQGKETQYF
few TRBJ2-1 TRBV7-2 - TGTGCCAGCAGCTCCAGGGGGGGGAATGAGCAGTTCTTC CASSSRGGNEQFF
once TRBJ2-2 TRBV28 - TGTGCCAGCAGTGCTCGTCAGGGGAAGCACACCGGGGAGCTGTTTTTT CASSARQGKHTGELFF
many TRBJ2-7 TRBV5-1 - TGCGCCAGCAGCTTGACAGGCGAGCAGTACTTC CASSLTGEQYF
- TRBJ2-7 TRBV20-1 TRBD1 TGCAGTGCAAGCTCGACAGGGACCGAGCAGTACTTC CSASSTGTEQYF
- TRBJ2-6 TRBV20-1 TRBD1 TGCAGTGCCCCGCGGAGGACAGGGGGAAGCTCTGGGGCCAACGTCCTGACTTTC CSAPRRTGGSSGANVLTF
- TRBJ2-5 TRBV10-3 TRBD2 TGTGCCATCAGTGAGGCAAGGCGGGAGCGAGAGACCCAGTACTTC CAISEARRERETQYF
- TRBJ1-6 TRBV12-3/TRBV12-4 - TGTGCCAGCACACCCGTTCTAAATTCACCCCTCCACTTT CASTPVLNSPLHF
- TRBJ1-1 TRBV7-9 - TGTGCCAGCAGCCCAACAGGGTCCCCTGAAGCTTTCTTT CASSPTGSPEAFF
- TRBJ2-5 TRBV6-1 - TGTGCCAGCAGTTCGGTGTTTGGGACCCAGTACTTC CASSSVFGTQYF
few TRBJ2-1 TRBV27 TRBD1 TGTGCCAGCAGCCCCGGTCGGGACAGGGTTATCCATGAGCAGTTCTTC CASSPGRDRVIHEQFF
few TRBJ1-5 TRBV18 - TGTGCCAGCTCCCTAAGTGGGCAGGGTCATCAGCCCCAGCATTTT CASSLSGQGHQPQHF
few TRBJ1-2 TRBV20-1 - TGCAGTGCTAGCCCCCGGGCGATCTTCTATGGCTACACCTTC CSASPRAIFYGYTF
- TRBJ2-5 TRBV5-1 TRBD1 TGCGCCAGCAGCTCAAGGACAGGGGGCGTGGAGACCCAGTACTTC CASSSRTGGVETQYF
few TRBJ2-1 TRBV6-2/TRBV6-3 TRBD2 TGTGCCAGCAGCCGCCCGACTAGCGGGATAGGCAATGAGCAGTTCTTC CASSRPTSGIGNEQFF
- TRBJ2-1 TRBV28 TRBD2 TGTGCCAGCAGTACCCTTTCGGAGAGCGGGAGGGGGAATGAGCAGTTCTTC CASSTLSESGRGNEQFF
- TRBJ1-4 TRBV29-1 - TGCAGCGCCGAAGAAGGAGAAAAACTGTTTTTT CSAEEGEKLFF
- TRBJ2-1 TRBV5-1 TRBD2 TGCGCCAGCAGCCCGTGGGGGACTAGCGGTAGCAATGAGCAGTTCTTC CASSPWGTSGSNEQFF
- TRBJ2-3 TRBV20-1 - TGCAGTGCTCAAACTGGAGGGAATGGAGCAGATACGCAGTATTTT CSAQTGGNGADTQYF
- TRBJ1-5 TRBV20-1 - TGCAGTGCTAGACCCAGAAAGAAGATTTTGAATCAGCCCCAGCATTTT CSARPRKKILNQPQHF
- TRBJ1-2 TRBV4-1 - TGCGCCAGCAGCCAAGTTCCCGAACAGCCCTATGGCTACACCTTC CASSQVPEQPYGYTF
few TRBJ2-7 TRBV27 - TGTGCCAGCAGTCGGGCAGGAATAGACGAGCAGTACTTC CASSRAGIDEQYF
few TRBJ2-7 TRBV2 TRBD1 TGTGCCAGCAGTACTGCGGGACAGGGGACAGGCGAGCAGTACTTC CASSTAGQGTGEQYF
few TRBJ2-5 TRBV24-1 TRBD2 TGTGCCACCGCGGCTAGCGGGAGTAATTTGGAGACCCAGTACTTC CATAASGSNLETQYF
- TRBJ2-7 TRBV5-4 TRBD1 TGTGCCAGCAGCCTGGACAGGGAGTGGGGGTACGAGCAGTACTTC CASSLDREWGYEQYF
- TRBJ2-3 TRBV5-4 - TGTGCCAGCAGCTTGGAAGAAACTCTTCCAGCAGGGGATACGCAGTATTTT CASSLEETLPAGDTQYF
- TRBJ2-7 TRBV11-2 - TGTGCCAGCAGCTTAGTTCGCGGACCCTACGAGCAGTACTTC CASSLVRGPYEQYF
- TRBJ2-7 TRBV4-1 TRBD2 TGCGCCAGCAGCCAAGATCCAGCGGGGACGTCCTACAATGAGCAGTACTTC CASSQDPAGTSYNEQYF
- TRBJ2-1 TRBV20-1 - TGCAGTGCTAGAGTACAGACACACTACAATGAGCAGTTCTTC CSARVQTHYNEQFF
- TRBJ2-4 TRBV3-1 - TGTGCCAGCAGCCAACAGTCAGGGGGGAACATTCAGTACTTC CASSQQSGGNIQYF
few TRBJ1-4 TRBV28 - TGTGCCAGCAGTTTAGCGGCCCCTCGTCAACTGTTTTTT CASSLAAPRQLFF
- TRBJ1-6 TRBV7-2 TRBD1 TGTGCCAGCAGCAGTAGGGACAGAAGAAATTCACCCCTCCACTTT CASSSRDRRNSPLHF
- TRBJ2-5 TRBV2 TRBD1 TGTGCCAGCCACCTACAGACAGGGCAAGAGACCCAGTACTTC CASHLQTGQETQYF
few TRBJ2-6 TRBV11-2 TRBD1 TGTGCCAGCAGCTTTCCCGGACAGGTTCCCGTCCTGACTTTC CASSFPGQVPVLTF
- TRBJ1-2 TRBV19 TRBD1 TGTGCCAGTACGGCAGGGGGTTTTGGCTACACCTTC CASTAGGFGYTF
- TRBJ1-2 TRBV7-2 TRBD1 TGTGCCAGCAGGGATGGACAGGGAGGTGATGGCTACACCTTC CASRDGQGGDGYTF
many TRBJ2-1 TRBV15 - TGTGCCACCAGCGAGTGGGCGGGGGAGCAGTTCTTC CATSEWAGEQFF
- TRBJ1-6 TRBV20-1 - TGCAGTGCAGAACCGGGATACTCCTATAATTCACCCCTCCACTTT CSAEPGYSYNSPLHF
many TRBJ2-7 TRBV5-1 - TGCGCCAGCAGCCCCCACGCCGGGAGCTACGAGCAGTACTTC CASSPHAGSYEQYF
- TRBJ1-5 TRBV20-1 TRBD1 TGCAGTGCGAATGGACAGGGCAATCAGCCCCAGCATTTT CSANGQGNQPQHF
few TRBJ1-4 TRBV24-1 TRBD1 TGTGCCACCAAAGGGACAGAAGAAAAACTGTTTTTT CATKGTEEKLFF
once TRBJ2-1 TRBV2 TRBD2 TGTGCCAGCAGTGAATTCCGCGGGGGGGCCAATGAGCAGTTCTTC CASSEFRGGANEQFF
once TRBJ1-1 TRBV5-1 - TGCGCCAGCCGCTTGTCAGGGTCGGACCTCAACGCTGAAGCTTTCTTT CASRLSGSDLNAEAFF